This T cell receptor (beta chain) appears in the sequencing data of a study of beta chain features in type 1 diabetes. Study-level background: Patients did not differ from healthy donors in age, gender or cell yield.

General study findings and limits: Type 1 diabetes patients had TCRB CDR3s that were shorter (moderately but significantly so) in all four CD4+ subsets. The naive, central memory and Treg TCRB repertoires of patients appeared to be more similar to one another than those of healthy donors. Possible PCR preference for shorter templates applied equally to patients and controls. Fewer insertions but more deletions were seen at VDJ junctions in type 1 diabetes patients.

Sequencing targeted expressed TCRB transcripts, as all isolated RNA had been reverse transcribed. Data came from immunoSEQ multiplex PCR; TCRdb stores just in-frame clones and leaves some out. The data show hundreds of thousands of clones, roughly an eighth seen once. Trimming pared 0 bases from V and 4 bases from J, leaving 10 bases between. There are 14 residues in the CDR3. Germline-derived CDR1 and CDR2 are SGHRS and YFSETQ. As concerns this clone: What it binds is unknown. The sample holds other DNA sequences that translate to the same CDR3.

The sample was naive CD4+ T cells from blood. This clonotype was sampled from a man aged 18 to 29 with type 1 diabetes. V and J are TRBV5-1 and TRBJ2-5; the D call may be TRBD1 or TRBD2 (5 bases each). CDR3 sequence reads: CASSLEGRRETQYF. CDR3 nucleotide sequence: TGCGCCAGCAGCTTGGAGGGACGGCGAGAGACCCAGTACTTC.